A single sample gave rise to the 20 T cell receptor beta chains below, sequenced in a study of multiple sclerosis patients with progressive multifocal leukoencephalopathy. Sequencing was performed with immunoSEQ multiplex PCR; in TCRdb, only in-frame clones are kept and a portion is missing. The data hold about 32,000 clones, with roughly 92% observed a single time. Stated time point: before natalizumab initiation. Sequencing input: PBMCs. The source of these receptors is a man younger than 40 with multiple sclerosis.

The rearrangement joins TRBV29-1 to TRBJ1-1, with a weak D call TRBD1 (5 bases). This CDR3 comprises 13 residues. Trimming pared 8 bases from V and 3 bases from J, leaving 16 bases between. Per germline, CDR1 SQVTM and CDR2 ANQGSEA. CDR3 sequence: CSTRTGGHTEAFF. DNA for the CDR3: TGCAGCACAAGAACGGGGGGTCACACTGAAGCTTTCTTT. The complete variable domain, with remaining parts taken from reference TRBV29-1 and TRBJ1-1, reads SAVISQKPSRDICQRGTSLTIQCQVDSQVTMMFWYRQQPGQSLTLIATANQGSEATYESGFVIDKFPISRPNLTFSTLTVSNMSPEDSSIYLCSTRTGGHTEAFFGQGTRLTVV.

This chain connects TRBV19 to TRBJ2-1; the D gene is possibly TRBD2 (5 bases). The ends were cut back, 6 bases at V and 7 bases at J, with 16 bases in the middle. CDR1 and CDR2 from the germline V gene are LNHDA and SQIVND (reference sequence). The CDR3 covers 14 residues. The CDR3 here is CASRLLRTGNEQFF. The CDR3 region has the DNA TGTGCCAGTAGGCTCCTGCGGACGGGAAATGAGCAGTTCTTC.

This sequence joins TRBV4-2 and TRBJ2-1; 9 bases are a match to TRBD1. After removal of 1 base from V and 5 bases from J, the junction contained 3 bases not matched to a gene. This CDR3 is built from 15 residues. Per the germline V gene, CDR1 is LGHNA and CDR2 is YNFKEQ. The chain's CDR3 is CASSQGGQGDNEQFF. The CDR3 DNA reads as TGTGCCAGCAGCCAAGGGGGACAGGGAGACAATGAGCAGTTCTTC.

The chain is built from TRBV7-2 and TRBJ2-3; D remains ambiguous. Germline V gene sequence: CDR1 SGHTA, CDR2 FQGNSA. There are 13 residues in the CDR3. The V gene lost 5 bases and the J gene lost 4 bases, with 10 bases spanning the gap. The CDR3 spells CASSRLIADTQYF. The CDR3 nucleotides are TGTGCCAGCAGCCGCCTCATAGCAGATACGCAGTATTTT.

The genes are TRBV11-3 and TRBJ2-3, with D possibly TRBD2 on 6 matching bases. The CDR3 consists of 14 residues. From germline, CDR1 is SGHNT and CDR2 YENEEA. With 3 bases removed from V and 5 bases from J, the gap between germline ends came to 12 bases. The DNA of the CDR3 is TGTGCCAGCAGCTTGGGGGGTGACGGAGATACGCAGTATTTT. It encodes CASSLGGDGDTQYF.

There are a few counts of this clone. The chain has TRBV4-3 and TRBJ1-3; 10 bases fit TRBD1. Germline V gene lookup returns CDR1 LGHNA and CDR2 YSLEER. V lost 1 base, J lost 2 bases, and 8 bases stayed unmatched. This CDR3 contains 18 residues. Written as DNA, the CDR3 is TGCGCCAGCAGCCAAGGCTTCGGACAGGGGGGACCTGGAAACACCATATATTTT. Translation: CASSQGFGQGGPGNTIYF.

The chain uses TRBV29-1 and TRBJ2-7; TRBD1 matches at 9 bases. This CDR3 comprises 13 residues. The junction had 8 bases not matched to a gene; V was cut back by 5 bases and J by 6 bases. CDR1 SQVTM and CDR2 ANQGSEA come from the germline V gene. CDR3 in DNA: TGCAGCGTTATGACAGGGGGGGTGGGCGAGCAGTACGTC. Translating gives CSVMTGGVGEQYV.

The CDR3 reads CASSQAGPDTQYF. Written as DNA, the CDR3 is TGCGCCAGCAGCCAGGCAGGCCCAGATACGCAGTATTTT. V and J are TRBV4-1 and TRBJ2-3; D unresolved. The CDR3 runs to 13 residues. The V gene's germline CDR1 is MGHRA and CDR2 YSYEKL. V was shortened by 3 bases and J by 4 bases, with 8 bases between the two germline ends.

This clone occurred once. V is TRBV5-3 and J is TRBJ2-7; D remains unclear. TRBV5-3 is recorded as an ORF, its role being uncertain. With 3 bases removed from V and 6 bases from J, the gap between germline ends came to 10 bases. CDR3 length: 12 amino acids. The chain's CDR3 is CARSSSRCEQYF. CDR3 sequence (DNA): TGTGCCAGAAGCTCCAGTAGATGCGAGCAGTACTTC.

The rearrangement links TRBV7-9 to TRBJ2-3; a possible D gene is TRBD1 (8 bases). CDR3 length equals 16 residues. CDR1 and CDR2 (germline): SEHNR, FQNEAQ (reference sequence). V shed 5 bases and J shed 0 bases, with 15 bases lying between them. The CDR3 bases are TGTGCCAGCAGCCCTCCACAGGGGGGGAGCACAGATACGCAGTATTTT. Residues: CASSPPQGGSTDTQYF. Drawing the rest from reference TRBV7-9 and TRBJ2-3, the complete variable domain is DTGVSQNPRHKITKRGQNVTFRCDPISEHNRLYWYRQTLGQGPEFLTYFQNEAQLEKSRLLSDRFSAERPKGSFSTLEIQRTEQGDSAMYLCASSPPQGGSTDTQYFGPGTRLTVL.

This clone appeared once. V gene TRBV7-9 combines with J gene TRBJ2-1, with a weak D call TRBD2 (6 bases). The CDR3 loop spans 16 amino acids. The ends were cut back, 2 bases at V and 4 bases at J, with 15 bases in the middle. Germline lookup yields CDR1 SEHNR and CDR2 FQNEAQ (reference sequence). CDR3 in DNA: TGTGCCAGCAGCTTAAACCCGGGAGTTCTGTACAATGAGCAGTTCTTC. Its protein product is CASSLNPGVLYNEQFF.

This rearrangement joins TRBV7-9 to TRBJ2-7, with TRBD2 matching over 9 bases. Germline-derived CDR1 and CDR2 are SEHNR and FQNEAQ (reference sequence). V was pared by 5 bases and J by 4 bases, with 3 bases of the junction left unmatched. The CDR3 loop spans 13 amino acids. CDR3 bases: TGTGCCAGCAGCCAAACTAGCGGGTACGAGCAGTACTTC. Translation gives CASSQTSGYEQYF.

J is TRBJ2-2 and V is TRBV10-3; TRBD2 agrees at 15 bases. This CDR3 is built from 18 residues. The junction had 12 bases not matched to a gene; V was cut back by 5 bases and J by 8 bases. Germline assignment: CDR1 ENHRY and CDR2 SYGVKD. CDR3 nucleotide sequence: TGTGCCATCAGTCCCCCCGGGACTAGCGGGAGGAGGAGAGGGGAGCTGTTTTTT. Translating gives CAISPPGTSGRRRGELFF.

CDR3: CASSLPGRSSYEQYF. The CDR3, as DNA: TGTGCCAGCAGCTTACCCGGTCGGAGCTCCTACGAGCAGTACTTC. V is TRBV7-9 and J is TRBJ2-7; D is unclear. CDR3 length: 15 amino acids. The V end lost 2 bases, the J end lost 0 bases, and 11 bases lay between the germline ends. The germline V gene encodes CDR1 SEHNR and CDR2 FQNEAQ (reference sequence).

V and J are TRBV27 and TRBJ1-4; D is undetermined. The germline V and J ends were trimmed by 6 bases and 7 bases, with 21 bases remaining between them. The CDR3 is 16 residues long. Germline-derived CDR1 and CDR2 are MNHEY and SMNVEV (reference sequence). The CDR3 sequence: CASSLRPGFTFEKLFF. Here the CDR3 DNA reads TGTGCCAGCAGCCTACGCCCGGGATTTACATTTGAAAAACTGTTTTTT.

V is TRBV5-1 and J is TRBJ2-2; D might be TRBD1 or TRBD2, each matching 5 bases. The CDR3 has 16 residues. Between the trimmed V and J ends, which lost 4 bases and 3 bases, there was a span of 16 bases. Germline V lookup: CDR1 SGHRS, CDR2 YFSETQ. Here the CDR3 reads CASSRDPHVDTGELFF. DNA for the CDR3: TGCGCCAGCAGCCGGGACCCCCATGTGGACACCGGGGAGCTGTTTTTT.

The CDR3 loop is CASSSWDGGGYEQYF. DNA for the CDR3: TGTGCCAGCAGCTCCTGGGACGGGGGTGGCTACGAGCAGTACTTC. The chain has TRBV5-5 and TRBJ2-7, with D possibly being TRBD2 (6 bases). CDR1 SGHKS and CDR2 YYEKEE come from the germline V gene (reference sequence). This CDR3 contains 15 residues. The ends were cut back, 3 bases at V and 3 bases at J, with 16 bases in the middle.

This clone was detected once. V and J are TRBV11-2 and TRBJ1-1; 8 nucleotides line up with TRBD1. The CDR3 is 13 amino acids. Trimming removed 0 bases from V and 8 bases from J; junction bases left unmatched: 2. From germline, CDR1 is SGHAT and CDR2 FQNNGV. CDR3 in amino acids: CASSLEAGGEAFF. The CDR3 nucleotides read TGTGCCAGCAGCTTAGAAGCAGGGGGCGAAGCTTTCTTT.

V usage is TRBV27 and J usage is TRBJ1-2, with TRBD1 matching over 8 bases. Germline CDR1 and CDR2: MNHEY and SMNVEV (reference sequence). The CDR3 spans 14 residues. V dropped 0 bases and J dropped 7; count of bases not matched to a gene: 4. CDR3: CASSLSRGQVGYTF. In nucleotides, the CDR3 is TGTGCCAGCAGTTTATCCAGGGGGCAAGTTGGCTACACCTTC.

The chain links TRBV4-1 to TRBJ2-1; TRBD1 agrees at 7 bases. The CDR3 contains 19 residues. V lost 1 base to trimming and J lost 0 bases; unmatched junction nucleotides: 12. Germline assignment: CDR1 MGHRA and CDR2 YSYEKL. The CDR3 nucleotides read TGCGCCAGCAGCCAAGGACAGGGTAACCTACTGAGCTCCTACAATGAGCAGTTCTTC. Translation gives CASSQGQGNLLSSYNEQFF.